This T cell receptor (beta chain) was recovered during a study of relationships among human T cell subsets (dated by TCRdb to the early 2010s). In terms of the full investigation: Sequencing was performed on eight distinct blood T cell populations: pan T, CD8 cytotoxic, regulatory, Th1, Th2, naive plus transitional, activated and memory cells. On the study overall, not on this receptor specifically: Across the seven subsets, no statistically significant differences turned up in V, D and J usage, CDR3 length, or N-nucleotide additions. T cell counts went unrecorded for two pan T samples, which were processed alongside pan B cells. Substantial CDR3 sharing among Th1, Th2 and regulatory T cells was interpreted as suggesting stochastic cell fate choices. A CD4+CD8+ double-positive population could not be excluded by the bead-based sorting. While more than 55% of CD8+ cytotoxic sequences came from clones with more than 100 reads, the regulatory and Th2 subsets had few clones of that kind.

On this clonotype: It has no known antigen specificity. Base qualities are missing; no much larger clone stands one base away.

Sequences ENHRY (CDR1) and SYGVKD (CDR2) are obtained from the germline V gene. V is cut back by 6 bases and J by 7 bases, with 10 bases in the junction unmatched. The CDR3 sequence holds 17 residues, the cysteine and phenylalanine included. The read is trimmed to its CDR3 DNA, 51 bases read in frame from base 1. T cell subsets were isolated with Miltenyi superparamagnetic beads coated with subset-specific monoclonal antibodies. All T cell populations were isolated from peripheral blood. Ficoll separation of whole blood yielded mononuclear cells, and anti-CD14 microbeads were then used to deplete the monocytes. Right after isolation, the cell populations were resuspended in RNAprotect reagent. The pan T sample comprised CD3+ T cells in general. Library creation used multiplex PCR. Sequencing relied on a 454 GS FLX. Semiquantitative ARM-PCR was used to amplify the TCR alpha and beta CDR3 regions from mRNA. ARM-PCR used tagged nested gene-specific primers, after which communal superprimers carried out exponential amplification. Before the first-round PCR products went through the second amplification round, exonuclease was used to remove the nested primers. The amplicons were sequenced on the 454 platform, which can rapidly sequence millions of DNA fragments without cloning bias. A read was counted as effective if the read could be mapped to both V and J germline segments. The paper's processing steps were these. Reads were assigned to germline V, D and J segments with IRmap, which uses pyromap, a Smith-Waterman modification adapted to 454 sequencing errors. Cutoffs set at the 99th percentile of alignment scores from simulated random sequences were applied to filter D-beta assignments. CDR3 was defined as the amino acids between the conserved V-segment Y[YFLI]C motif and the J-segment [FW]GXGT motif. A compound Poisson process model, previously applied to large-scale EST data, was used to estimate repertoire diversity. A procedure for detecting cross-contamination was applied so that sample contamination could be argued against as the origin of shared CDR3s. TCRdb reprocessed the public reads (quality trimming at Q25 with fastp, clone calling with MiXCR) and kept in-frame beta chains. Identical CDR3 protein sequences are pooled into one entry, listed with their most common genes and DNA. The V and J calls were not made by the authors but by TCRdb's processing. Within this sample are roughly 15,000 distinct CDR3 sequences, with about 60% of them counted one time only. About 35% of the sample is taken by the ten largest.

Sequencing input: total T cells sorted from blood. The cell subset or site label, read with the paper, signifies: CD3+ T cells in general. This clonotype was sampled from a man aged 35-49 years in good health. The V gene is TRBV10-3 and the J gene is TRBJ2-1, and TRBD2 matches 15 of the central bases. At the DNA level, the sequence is TGTGCCATCAGCAAACCCGGGACTAGCGGGAGGTCAAATGAGCAGTTCTTC. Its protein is CAISKPGTSGRSNEQFF.